This T cell receptor (beta chain) emerged from a study of breast tumors, draining lymph nodes, adjacent tissues (dated by TCRdb to 2016 to 2017). Looking at the study overall: The study compared TCR beta repertoires across tumor, adjacent nontumor tissue and axillary lymph nodes from breast cancer patients. The study aimed to assess the relationships and possible T-cell exchange between tumor, surrounding tissue and draining lymph node repertoires in human breast cancer. Study-wide findings and limitations: The data were considered consistent with most tumor T cells being derived from the lymph node and subsequently expanding within tumor tissue. The conclusion that tumor T cells originate in lymph nodes was framed as consistent with a hypothesis rather than directly demonstrated. Tumor T-cell repertoires showed less diversity than lymph node repertoires and more diversity than nontumor tissue repertoires, and tumor T-cell repertoires showed preferential V and J gene usage. The similarity between tumor and nontumor tissue repertoires was significantly greater in luminal-like breast cancer than in basal-like breast cancer.

Lymph node samples were obtained from the axillary draining lymph nodes of breast cancer patients. The CDR3 runs 12 amino acids, cysteine and phenylalanine included. Here the CDR3 DNA is all that survives: 36 bases in frame from base 1. The germline V gene yields KGHSH for CDR1 and LQKENI for CDR2. Sequencing used an Illumina HiSeq 2000. Multiplex PCR amplification was used to generate the TCR beta chain libraries. High-throughput sequencing was used to analyze the amplified TCR beta chain products. Clones were called with MiXCR by TCRdb after fastp trimmed the public reads at Q25, and only in-frame beta chains were retained. Records with the same CDR3 protein are collapsed into one entry carrying the most frequent genes and DNA. Within this sample are tens of thousands of distinct CDR3 sequences, with roughly 19% of them counted one time only. The ten biggest clones cover about 2.4% of the sample.

On this clonotype: Its cognate antigen has yet to be identified. A junction end diverges from the germline sequence, so it may reflect a read error.

The chain employs TRBV18 and TRBJ1-2; confidence is insufficient to name the D gene. The sequence was obtained from a female donor with breast cancer. Some clones in this sample may be carry-over from other donors' samples. Material for sequencing was axillary lymph node tissue. The sequenced DNA is TGTACCAGCTCACCAGGTTTCTATGGCTACACCTTC. Translated, this is CTSSPGFYGYTF.